This T cell receptor beta chain was recorded in a study of regulatory T cells in long-lasting Graves disease. Background on the study: A definition of persistent Graves' disease required over 5 years of antithyroid drugs plus positive TSH receptor antibodies.

There are a few counts of this clonotype. Its antigen remains unidentified. V was clipped by 1 base and J by 0 bases, with 7 bases between them. This CDR3 comprises 15 residues. CDR1 and CDR2 from the germline V gene are GTSNPN and SVGIG (reference sequence). Sample time point: persistent/refractory GD, antithyroid drugs over 5 years with positive TRAb. RNA isolated from PBMCs was used to make the TCR library. The authors drew patients from an endocrinology department in Xi'an, China. General observations from the study: Persistent patients shared more public clonotypes (2,741) than newly diagnosed patients (over 900). Persistent cases favored TRBV28, TRBJ1-2 and TRBJ2-5.

Building the TCR beta libraries relied on iRepertoire HTBI primers, and CDR3 regions underwent Arm-PCR. TCRdb re-derived calls from the multiplex PCR reads in MiXCR, one entry per CDR3 protein. The data show about 470,000 distinct CDR3 sequences, with 20% seen just once and approximately 7.8% held by the top ten. The V and J genes are TRBV30 and TRBJ2-6, with D possibly matching TRBD1 (5 bases). Here the sequenced sample was peripheral blood mononuclear cells (PBMCs), taken when the disease was refractory, from a patient treated with antithyroid drugs. The sequence was obtained from a female donor with Graves disease. The CDR3 sequence: CAWSAGISGANVLTF. As DNA, the CDR3 is TGTGCCTGGAGTGCAGGGATCTCTGGGGCCAACGTCCTGACTTTC.